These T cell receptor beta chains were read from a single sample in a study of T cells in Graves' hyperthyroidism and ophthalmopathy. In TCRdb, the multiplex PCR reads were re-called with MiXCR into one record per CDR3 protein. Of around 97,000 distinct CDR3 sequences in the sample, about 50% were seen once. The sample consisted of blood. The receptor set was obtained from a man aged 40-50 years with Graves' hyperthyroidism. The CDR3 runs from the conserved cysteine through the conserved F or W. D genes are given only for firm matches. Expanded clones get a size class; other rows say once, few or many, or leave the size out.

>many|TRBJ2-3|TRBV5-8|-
CASAPRATSTDTQYF
TGTGCCAGCGCTCCAAGGGCGACCTCCACAGATACGCAGTATTTT
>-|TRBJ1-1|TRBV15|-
CAISRDGYGPEAFF
TGTGCCATCAGCAGAGATGGATATGGTCCTGAAGCTTTCTTT
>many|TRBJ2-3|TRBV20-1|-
CSAESTADTQYF
TGCAGTGCTGAGAGCACGGCGGATACGCAGTATTTT
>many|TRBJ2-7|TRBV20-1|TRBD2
CSARDRALFGTSGSYEQYF
TGCAGTGCTAGAGATCGCGCCTTATTTGGGACTAGCGGCTCCTACGAGCAGTACTTC
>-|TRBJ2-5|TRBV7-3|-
CASSLTHGAGTQYF
TGTGCCAGCAGCTTAACGCACGGGGCGGGCACCCAGTACTTC
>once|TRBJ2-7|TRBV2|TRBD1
CASTTGDYEQYF
TGTGCCAGCACCACAGGGGACTACGAGCAGTACTTC
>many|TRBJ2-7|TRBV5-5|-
CASSLLDSGAYEQYF
TGTGCCAGCAGCTTGTTAGACTCCGGGGCCTACGAGCAGTACTTC
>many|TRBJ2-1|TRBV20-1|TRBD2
CSARDGALAGGSYNEQFF
TGCAGTGCTAGAGATGGAGCTCTAGCGGGAGGGTCCTACAATGAGCAGTTCTTC
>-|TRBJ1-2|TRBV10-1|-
CASSQIWPLGGGRYGYTF
TGCGCCAGCAGCCAGATCTGGCCCCTCGGGGGTGGGAGGTATGGCTACACCTTC
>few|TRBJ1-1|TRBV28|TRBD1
CASSPPDRPNTEAFF
TGTGCCAGCAGTCCACCGGACAGGCCGAACACTGAAGCTTTCTTT
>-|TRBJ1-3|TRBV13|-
CASSAQEGGTGNTIYF
TGTGCCAGCAGCGCACAGGAGGGGGGCACTGGAAACACCATATATTTT
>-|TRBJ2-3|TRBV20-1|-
CSAREDTQYF
TGCAGTGCTAGAGAAGATACGCAGTATTTT
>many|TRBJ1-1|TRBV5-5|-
CASSLASDENTEAFF
TGTGCCAGCAGCTTGGCCTCGGATGAGAACACTGAAGCTTTCTTT
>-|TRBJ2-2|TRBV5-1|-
CASSDGELFF
TGCGCCAGCAGCGACGGGGAGCTGTTTTTT
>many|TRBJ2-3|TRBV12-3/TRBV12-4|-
CASSLPPVAETDTQYF
TGTGCCAGCAGTTTACCCCCAGTAGCGGAGACAGATACGCAGTATTTT
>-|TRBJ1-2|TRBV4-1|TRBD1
CASSLNYRGSNYGYTF
TGCGCCAGCAGCCTCAATTACAGGGGGTCTAACTATGGCTACACCTTC
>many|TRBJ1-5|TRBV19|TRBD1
CASSVGTAQPQHF
TGTGCCAGTAGTGTGGGGACAGCTCAGCCCCAGCATTTT
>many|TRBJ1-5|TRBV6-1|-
CASSESRRSGNQPQHF
TGTGCCAGCAGTGAAAGTCGGCGTTCTGGCAATCAGCCCCAGCATTTT
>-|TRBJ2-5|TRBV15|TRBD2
CATSTRLAETQYF
TGTGCCACCAGCACCAGACTAGCGGAGACCCAGTACTTC
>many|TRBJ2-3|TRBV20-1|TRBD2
CSAFASGVGATDTQYF
TGCAGTGCTTTCGCTAGCGGGGTGGGGGCCACAGATACGCAGTATTTT
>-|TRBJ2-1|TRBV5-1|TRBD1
CASSHLQGSNGQFF
TGCGCCAGCAGCCACCTACAGGGGAGCAATGGGCAGTTTTTC
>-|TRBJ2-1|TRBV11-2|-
CASSLVGVLVF
TGTGCCAGCAGCTTAGTGGGGGTGCTAGTCTTC
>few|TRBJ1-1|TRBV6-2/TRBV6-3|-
CASSNRIGLSTEAFF
TGTGCCAGCAGTAACAGGATAGGGTTGAGCACTGAAGCTTTCTTT
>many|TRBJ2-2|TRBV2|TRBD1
CASNSGTGTRELFF
TGTGCCAGCAATTCCGGGACAGGGACCCGGGAGCTGTTTTTT
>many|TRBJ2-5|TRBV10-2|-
CASKEGREETQYF
TGCGCCAGCAAGGAGGGTAGGGAAGAGACCCAGTACTTC
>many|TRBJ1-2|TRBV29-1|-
CSVGGRVNYGYTF
TGCAGCGTGGGAGGGAGGGTTAACTATGGCTACACCTTC
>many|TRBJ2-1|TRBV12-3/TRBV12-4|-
CASSLSPGYNEQFF
TGTGCCAGCAGTTTGTCCCCAGGATACAATGAGCAGTTCTTC
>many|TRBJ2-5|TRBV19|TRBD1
CASSPRRGRQETQYF
TGTGCCAGTAGTCCCCGAAGGGGGCGCCAAGAGACCCAGTACTTC
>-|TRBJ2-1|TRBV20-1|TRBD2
CSARGTSGYNEQFF
TGCAGTGCTAGGGGGACTAGCGGCTACAATGAGCAGTTCTTC
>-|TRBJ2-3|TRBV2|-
CASTTDSYNEQYF
TGTGCCAGCACTACAGACTCCTACAATGAGCAGTATTTT
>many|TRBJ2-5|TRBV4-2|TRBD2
CASSRTSGGSQETQYF
TGTGCCAGCAGCCGGACTAGCGGGGGGAGTCAAGAGACCCAGTACTTC
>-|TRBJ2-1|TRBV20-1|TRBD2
CSATDLSGRGVYNEQFF
TGCAGTGCTACCGACCTTAGCGGGAGGGGCGTTTACAATGAGCAGTTCTTC
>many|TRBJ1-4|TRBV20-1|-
CSATRDGNEKLFF
TGCAGTGCGACCCGGGACGGTAATGAAAAACTGTTTTTT
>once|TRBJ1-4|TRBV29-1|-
CSVEGKNEKLFF
TGCAGCGTTGAGGGCAAGAATGAAAAACTGTTTTTT
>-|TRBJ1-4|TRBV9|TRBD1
CASSLVGTGAEKLFF
TGTGCCAGCAGCTTAGTGGGGACAGGGGCTGAAAAACTGTTTTTT
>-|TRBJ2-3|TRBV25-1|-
CASSEFGPMTDSTDTQYF
TGTGCCAGCAGTGAATTTGGGCCAATGACAGATTCCACAGATACGCAGTATTTT
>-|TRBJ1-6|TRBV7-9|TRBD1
CTSSLGTGKASPLHF
TGTACCAGCAGCTTAGGGACAGGAAAAGCTTCACCCCTCCACTTT
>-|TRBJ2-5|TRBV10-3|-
CAISSIQDQETQYF
TGTGCCATCAGTAGTATCCAGGACCAAGAGACCCAGTACTTC
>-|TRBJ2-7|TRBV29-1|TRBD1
CSVTQERGDRLPYEQYF
TGCAGCGTTACTCAAGAGAGGGGGGACAGGCTCCCCTACGAGCAGTACTTC
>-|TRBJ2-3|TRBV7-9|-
CASSPPGLDTQYF
TGCGCCAGCAGCCCACCGGGACTAGATACGCAGTATTTT
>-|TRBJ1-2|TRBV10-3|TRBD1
CATGTAYGYTF
TGTGCAACCGGGACAGCCTATGGCTACACCTTC
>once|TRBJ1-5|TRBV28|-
CARSLLWGRSNQPQHF
TGTGCCCGCAGTTTATTGTGGGGCCGGAGCAATCAGCCCCAGCATTTT
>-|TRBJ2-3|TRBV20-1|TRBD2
CSAASGTSGLTDTQYF
TGCAGTGCAGCATCCGGGACTAGCGGGCTCACAGATACGCAGTATTTT
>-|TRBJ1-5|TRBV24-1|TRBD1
CATSEPGQGRQPQHF
TGTGCCACCAGTGAACCTGGACAGGGACGCCAGCCCCAGCATTTT
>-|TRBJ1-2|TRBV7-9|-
CASSPPGANYGYTF
TGTGCCAGCTCACCACCTGGAGCTAACTATGGCTACACCTTC
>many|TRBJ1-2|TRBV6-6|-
CASSYRGNDGYTF
TGTGCCAGCAGTTACAGGGGAAATGATGGCTACACCTTC
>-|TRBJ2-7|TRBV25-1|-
CASSDLGSYEQYF
TGTGCCAGCAGTGATCTGGGCTCCTACGAGCAGTACTTC
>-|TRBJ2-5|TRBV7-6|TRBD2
CASSLVASGGETQYF
TGTGCCAGCAGCTTGGTGGCTAGCGGGGGGGAGACCCAGTACTTC
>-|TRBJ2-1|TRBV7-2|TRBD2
CASRLSSIGRTSEVYNEQFF
TGTGCCAGCAGACTCTCTTCTATTGGGCGGACTAGCGAAGTATACAATGAGCAGTTCTTC
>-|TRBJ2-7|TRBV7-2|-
CASRAGTGKWEQYF
TGTGCCAGCAGAGCCGGGACGGGGAAGTGGGAGCAGTACTTC
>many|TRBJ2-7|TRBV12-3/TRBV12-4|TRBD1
CASSLEQGASYEQYF
TGTGCCAGCAGCTTAGAACAGGGGGCCAGTTACGAGCAGTACTTC
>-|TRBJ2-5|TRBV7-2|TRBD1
CASSLVGTGGGGETQYF
TGTGCCAGCAGCTTAGTGGGGACAGGTGGCGGTGGAGAGACCCAGTACTTC